These 19 T cell receptor beta chains were sequenced from one sample in a study of cytomegalovirus exposure and HLA in healthy donors. With 60 Vbeta and 13 Jbeta primers, the PCR was carried out. Libraries were prepared by immunoSEQ multiplex PCR; TCRdb keeps only in-frame clonotypes and omits some of them. The table has about 120,000 clones, 77% seen once. Sequencing used PBMCs. Receptor source: a human donor in good health.

The chain carries TRBV28 and TRBJ2-2, with D possibly TRBD1 on 6 matching bases. CDR3 length: 15 residues. Germline V gene sequence: CDR1 MDHEN, CDR2 SYDVKM. The V and J ends lost 4 bases and 4 bases respectively, with 13 bases between them. The CDR3 DNA reads as TGTGCCAGCAGTTCCCCAGGGGCGGGCACCGGGGAGCTGTTTTTT. Residues: CASSSPGAGTGELFF.

This sequence joins TRBV23-1 and TRBJ2-1; 10 nucleotides match TRBD2. TRBV23-1 is sorted into the ORF group, with uncertain function. This CDR3 comprises 19 residues. Trimming at V came to 3 bases and at J to 0 bases, leaving 11 bases not matched to a gene. The CDR3 nucleotides are TGCGCCAGCAGTCATTCAACGACTAGCGGGTTGAGCTCCTACAATGAGCAGTTCTTC. Translating gives CASSHSTTSGLSSYNEQFF.

Points on this clone: Other DNA variants within this sample encode the same CDR3. The V and J genes are TRBV6-5 and TRBJ2-7, with 7 positions matching TRBD2. In germline, CDR1 is MNHEY, CDR2 SVGAGI. The V segment lost 2 bases and the J segment 1 base; nucleotides outside the gene matches: 2. CDR3 length: 14 residues. The CDR3 loop is CASSYGGGSYEQYF. In DNA form, the CDR3 reads TGTGCCAGCAGTTACGGCGGGGGTTCCTACGAGCAGTACTTC.

The V call is TRBV5-6, the J call TRBJ1-2; D remains unclear. Looked up from germline, CDR1 is SGHDT and CDR2 is YYEEEE. This CDR3 comprises 11 residues. V was shortened by 0 bases and J by 7 bases, with 4 bases between the two germline ends. CDR3 sequence (DNA): TGTGCCAGCAGCTTGGTTCGTGGCTACACCTTC. It specifies CASSLVRGYTF.

The chain employs TRBV5-6 and TRBJ2-2; TRBD2 agrees at 8 bases. V shed 4 bases, J shed 6 bases, and the junction held 8 bases outside the gene matches. CDR3 length: 15 amino acids. The germline gives CDR1 SGHDT, CDR2 YYEEEE. The chain's CDR3 is CASSLGGGPPGELFF. The CDR3 DNA reads as TGTGCCAGCAGCCTCGGGGGGGGGCCCCCCGGGGAGCTGTTTTTT.

This chain joins TRBV28 and TRBJ2-1, with D maybe TRBD1 (7 bases). The V end was cut by 6 bases, the J end by 4 bases, with 13 bases between. The CDR3 is 14 residues long. The germline gives CDR1 MDHEN, CDR2 SYDVKM. DNA for the CDR3: TGTGCCAGCAGCCAGGGGGGTGGGTACAATGAGCAGTTCTTC. It yields the protein CASSQGGGYNEQFF. Using reference TRBV28 and TRBJ2-1 for the parts outside the CDR3, the full variable domain is DVKVTQSSRYLVKRTGEKVFLECVQDMDHENMFWYRQDPGLGLRLIYFSYDVKMKEKGDIPEGYSVSREKKERFSLILESASTNQTSMYLCASSQGGGYNEQFFGPGTRLTVL.

The chain combines TRBV5-6 with TRBJ1-2; D remains ambiguous. The V end lost 4 bases, the J end lost 4 bases, and 8 bases lay between the germline ends. CDR1 is SGHDT, CDR2 YYEEEE, per germline. The CDR3 covers 12 residues. Here the CDR3 DNA reads TGTGCCAGCAGCAGCCTGATCTATGGCTACACCTTC. Amino acid sequence: CASSSLIYGYTF.

This sequence joins TRBV5-1 and TRBJ2-1; maybe TRBD2 (10 bases). With 3 bases removed from V and 3 bases from J, the gap between germline ends came to 31 bases. The germline CDR1 and CDR2 sequences are SGHRS and YFSETQ. The CDR3 loop spans 21 amino acids. The CDR3 is CASSSLQGASLAGAGYNEQFF. The CDR3 DNA reads as TGCGCCAGCAGCTCACTACAGGGGGCGAGCCTAGCGGGAGCCGGCTACAATGAGCAGTTCTTC. Based on the CDR3 plus reference TRBV5-1 and TRBJ2-1, the full variable domain is KAGVTQTPRYLIKTRGQQVTLSCSPISGHRSVSWYQQTPGQGLQFLFEYFSETQRNKGNFPGRFSGRQFSNSRSEMNVSTLELGDSALYLCASSSLQGASLAGAGYNEQFFGPGTRLTVL.

The chain combines TRBV2 with TRBJ2-3, with D perhaps TRBD2 (6 bases). Trimming pared 3 bases from V and 3 bases from J, leaving 19 bases between. This CDR3 spans 17 amino acids. CDR1 is SNHLY and CDR2 is FYNNEI in the germline V gene. The CDR3 nucleotides read TGTGCCAGCAGTGAGGAGAGGACTACCTTAAGGACAGATACGCAGTATTTT. Translated: CASSEERTTLRTDTQYF.

This clone was found a few times. The gene calls are TRBV4-2 and TRBJ1-3; maybe TRBD1 (5 bases). The germline CDR1 and CDR2 sequences are LGHNA and YNFKEQ. The CDR3 loop spans 16 amino acids. The germline V and J ends were trimmed by 1 base and 0 bases, with 10 bases remaining between them. CDR3 loop: CASSQGGEPSGNTIYF. The DNA of the CDR3 is TGTGCCAGCAGCCAAGGGGGGGAACCCTCTGGAAACACCATATATTTT.

At least ten counts were recorded for this clone. Written as DNA, the CDR3 is TGTGCCAGCATGGGGCGAACAAAACTGTTTTTT. Protein product: CASMGRTKLFF. This chain joins TRBV6-5 and TRBJ1-4; a weak D match, TRBD1 (5 bases). Trimming cost V 7 bases and J 10 bases, with 10 bases left between them. CDR3 length: 11 residues. The germline V gene encodes CDR1 MNHEY and CDR2 SVGAGI.

V is TRBV21-1 and J is TRBJ2-5; the D call in the table, TRBD1, was not verified against the DNA. TRBV21-1 is given as a pseudogene. CDR3 length equals 16 residues. CDR3 sequence (DNA): TGTGCCAGCAGCCGCGGACGGAACAGGGGGAGTAAGACCCAGTACTTC. It translates to CASSRGRNRGSKTQYF.

This chain uses TRBV28 with TRBJ1-1; D uncertain. Trimming pared 5 bases from V and 5 bases from J, leaving 9 bases between. The germline gives CDR1 MDHEN, CDR2 SYDVKM. The CDR3 is made up of 12 amino acids. The CDR3 is CASSELGTEAFF. The CDR3, as DNA: TGTGCCAGCAGTGAGCTAGGTACTGAAGCTTTCTTT.

Here the CDR3 reads CSARDSLGAFF. CDR3 nucleotides: TGCAGTGCTAGAGACTCCCTGGGGGCTTTCTTC. The gene calls are TRBV20-1 and TRBJ2-1, with D perhaps matching TRBD1 (6 bases). Trimming took off 0 bases at V and 16 bases at J, with 13 bases between the two ends. This CDR3 is built from 11 residues. Germline V gene data show CDR1 as DFQATT and CDR2 as SNEGSKA (reference sequence).

This clone occurred once. CDR3 coding DNA: TGTGCCAGCAGTTTATTGCCCAGCGGGCCAGATACGCAGTATTTT. Its translation is CASSLLPSGPDTQYF. The chain is built from TRBV7-9 and TRBJ2-3; possibly TRBD2 for D (6 bases). With 6 bases removed from V and 4 bases from J, the gap between germline ends came to 17 bases. The CDR3 has 15 residues. The V gene's germline CDR1 is SEHNR and CDR2 FQNEAQ (reference sequence).

The J gene is TRBJ1-5, the V gene TRBV27; D ambiguous. Germline V gene data show CDR1 as MNHEY and CDR2 as SMNVEV (reference sequence). The V gene lost 6 bases and the J gene lost 3 bases, with 12 bases spanning the gap. The CDR3 extends over 14 amino acids. CDR3 in amino acids: CASSMTPLNQPQHF. As DNA, the CDR3 is TGTGCCAGCAGCATGACACCACTCAATCAGCCCCAGCATTTT.

The chain recombines TRBV5-6 with TRBJ2-1; the D is unclear. The V gene's germline CDR1 is SGHDT and CDR2 YYEEEE. V was shortened by 1 base and J by 8 bases, with 4 bases between the two germline ends. The CDR3 sequence is 11 residues long. The CDR3 here is CASSLTYEQFF. In nucleotides, the CDR3 is TGTGCCAGCAGCTTGACATATGAGCAGTTCTTC.

The chain has TRBV11-3 and TRBJ1-5; D gene ambiguous. V lost 0 bases and J lost 6, with 9 bases in between. The CDR3 sequence is 14 residues long. CDR1 is SGHNT and CDR2 is YENEEA in the germline V gene. The DNA for the CDR3 is TGTGCCAGCAGCTTAGATCATCGAGGTCAGCCCCAGCATTTT. It is translated as CASSLDHRGQPQHF.

This clone was counted only a few times. This sequence joins TRBV19 and TRBJ2-3; TRBD2 agrees at 14 bases. The CDR3 runs to 15 residues. Germline V CDR1 and CDR2: LNHDA, SQIVND (reference sequence). The V and J ends lost 8 bases and 3 bases, in that order; junction bases with no gene match: 4. CDR3 protein: CASGRTSGRTDTQYF. The DNA of the CDR3 is TGTGCCAGTGGGCGGACTAGCGGGAGGACAGATACGCAGTATTTT.